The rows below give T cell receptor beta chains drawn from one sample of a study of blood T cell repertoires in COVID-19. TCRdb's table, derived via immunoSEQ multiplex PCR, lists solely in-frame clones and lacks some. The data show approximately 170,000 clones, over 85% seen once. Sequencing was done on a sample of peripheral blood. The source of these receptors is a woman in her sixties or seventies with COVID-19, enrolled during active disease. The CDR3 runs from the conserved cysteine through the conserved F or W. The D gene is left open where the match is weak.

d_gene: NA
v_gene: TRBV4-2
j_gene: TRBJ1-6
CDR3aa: CASSQPGSRGHTLHF

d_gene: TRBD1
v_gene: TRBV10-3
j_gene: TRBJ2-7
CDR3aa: CAIRGQGVEQYF

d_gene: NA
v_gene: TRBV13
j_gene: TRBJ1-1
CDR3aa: CASSLGVRGNTEAFF

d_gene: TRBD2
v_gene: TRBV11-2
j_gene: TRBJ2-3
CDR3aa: CASSPLAGGTDTQYF

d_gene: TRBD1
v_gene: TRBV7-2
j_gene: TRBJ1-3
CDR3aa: CASSLTGWGPGNTIYF

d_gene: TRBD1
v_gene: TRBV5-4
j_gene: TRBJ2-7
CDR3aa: CASSLAVGQGSSYEQYF

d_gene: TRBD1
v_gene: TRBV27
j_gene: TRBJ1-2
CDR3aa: CASSFSTGTGGRYGYTF

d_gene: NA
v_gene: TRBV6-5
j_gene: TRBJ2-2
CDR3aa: CASSYSRGIAGELFF

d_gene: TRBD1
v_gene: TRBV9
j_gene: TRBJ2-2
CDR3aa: CASSPRTGNTGELFF

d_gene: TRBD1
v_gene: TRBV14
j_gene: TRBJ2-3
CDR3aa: CASSLVGQGMLSDTQYF

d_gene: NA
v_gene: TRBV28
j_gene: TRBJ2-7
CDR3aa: CASSSRQSFSYEQYF

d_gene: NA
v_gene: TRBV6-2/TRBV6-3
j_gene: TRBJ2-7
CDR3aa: CASSPMIRTGHYEQYF

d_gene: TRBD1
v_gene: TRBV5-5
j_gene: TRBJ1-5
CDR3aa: CASSRGRQGGNQPQHF

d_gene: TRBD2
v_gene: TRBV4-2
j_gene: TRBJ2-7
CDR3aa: CASSYSLTSGGPSSYEQYF

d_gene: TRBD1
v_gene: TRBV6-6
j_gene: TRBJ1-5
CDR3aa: CASRLRTGRSNQPQHF

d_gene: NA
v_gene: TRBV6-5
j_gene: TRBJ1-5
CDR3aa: CASRRGIRGNQPQHF

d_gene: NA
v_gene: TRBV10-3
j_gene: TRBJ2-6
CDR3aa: CAISETNPRGTGANVLTF

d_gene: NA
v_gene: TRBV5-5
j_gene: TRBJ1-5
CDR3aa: CASSLAGLSNQPQHF

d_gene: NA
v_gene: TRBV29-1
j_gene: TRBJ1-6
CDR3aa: CSVEDYRQGPHNSPLHF

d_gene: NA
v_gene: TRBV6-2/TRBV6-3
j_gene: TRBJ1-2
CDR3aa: CASSYRGSIYGYTF

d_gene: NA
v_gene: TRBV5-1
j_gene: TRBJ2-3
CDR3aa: CASSREGDRYTDTQYF

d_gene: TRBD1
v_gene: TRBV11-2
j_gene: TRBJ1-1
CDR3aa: CASSLAAGTETEAFF

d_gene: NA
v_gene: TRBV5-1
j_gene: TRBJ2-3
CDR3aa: CASSWGSEGFTTDTQYF

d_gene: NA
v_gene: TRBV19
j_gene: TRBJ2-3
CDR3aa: CASSSRTPGGTDTQYF

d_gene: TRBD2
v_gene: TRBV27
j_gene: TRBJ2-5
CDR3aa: CASSLNAGGQETQYF

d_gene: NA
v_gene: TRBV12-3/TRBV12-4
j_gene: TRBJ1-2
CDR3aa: CASSSGDYGYTF

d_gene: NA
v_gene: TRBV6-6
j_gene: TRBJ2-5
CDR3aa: CASSIGETQYF

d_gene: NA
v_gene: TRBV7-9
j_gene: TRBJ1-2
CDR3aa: CASSSYRDDGYTF

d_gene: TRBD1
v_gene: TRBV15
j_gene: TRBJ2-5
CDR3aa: CATSRDSGTGGEETQYF

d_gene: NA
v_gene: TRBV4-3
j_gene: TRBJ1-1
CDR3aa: CASSQGGGEAFF

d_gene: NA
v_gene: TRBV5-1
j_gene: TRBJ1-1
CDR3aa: CASSLVGGLNTEAFF

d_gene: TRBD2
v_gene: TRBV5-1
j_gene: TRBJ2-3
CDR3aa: CASSLLAGGPGDTQYF

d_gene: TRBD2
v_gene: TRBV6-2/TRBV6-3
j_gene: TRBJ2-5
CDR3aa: CASSRTSVLQETQYF

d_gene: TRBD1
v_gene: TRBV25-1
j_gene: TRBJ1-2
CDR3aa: CASSDPGTGLGGYTF